The next 25 T cell receptor beta chains were all read from a single sample in a study of blood T cell repertoires in COVID-19. Only in-frame clones appear in the TCRdb table, and some are missing; sequencing was by immunoSEQ multiplex PCR. The data show 450,000 or so clones, with around 89% seen just once and around 1.5% held by the top ten. Sequencing used peripheral blood. The receptors were sampled from a woman in her thirties or forties with COVID-19, enrolled during active disease.

The chain is built from TRBV9 and TRBJ2-1; 7 positions match TRBD2. The CDR3 totals 17 residues. Per the germline V gene, CDR1 is SGDLS and CDR2 is YYNGEE. V gave up 0 bases and J gave up 0 bases; unmatched junction bases: 6. Here the CDR3 reads CASSVDPAGSSYNEQFF. DNA of the CDR3: TGTGCCAGCAGCGTAGATCCAGCGGGAAGCTCCTACAATGAGCAGTTCTTC.

This chain joins TRBV7-2 and TRBJ2-3; D gene unclear. Germline V lookup: CDR1 SGHTA, CDR2 FQGNSA. The CDR3 totals 16 residues. V was cut by 0 bases and J by 2 bases, with 12 bases left in between. The CDR3 DNA reads as TGTGCCAGCAGCTTAGCGCTAGGTCTCTACACAGATACGCAGTATTTT. It translates to CASSLALGLYTDTQYF.

CDR3 sequence (DNA): TGTGCCAGCTTTCCCACCCCGGGACAGGGGTCTCATGGCTACACCTTC. It is translated as CASFPTPGQGSHGYTF. The chain couples TRBV28 to TRBJ1-2, with 10 bases lining up with TRBD1. J gave up 6 bases and V 8 bases, and 15 bases lay outside the gene matches. Germline CDR1 is MDHEN and CDR2 is SYDVKM. The CDR3 is 16 residues long.

This chain links TRBV5-8 with TRBJ2-3, with 9 positions matching TRBD2. CDR1 is SGHTS and CDR2 is YDEGEE in the germline V gene. This CDR3 has 16 amino acids. V shed 3 bases and J 2 bases; nucleotides not matched to a gene: 7. This CDR3 is CASSSEREAHTDTQYF. The DNA of the CDR3 is TGTGCCAGCAGCTCCGAGCGGGAGGCACACACAGATACGCAGTATTTT.

The V call is TRBV19, the J call TRBJ1-1, with a possible D match to TRBD1 (5 bases). Germline CDR1 is LNHDA and CDR2 is SQIVND (reference sequence). This CDR3 has 13 amino acids. Trimming removed 5 bases from V and 0 bases from J, with 7 bases in between. Here the CDR3 reads CASSQQVNTEAFF. CDR3 sequence (DNA): TGTGCCAGTAGTCAACAGGTGAACACTGAAGCTTTCTTT.

The gene calls are TRBV7-2 and TRBJ2-3; the match to TRBD2 covers 13 bases. V was pared by 5 bases and J by 3 bases, with 14 bases of the junction left unmatched. Looked up from germline, CDR1 is SGHTA and CDR2 is FQGNSA. CDR3 length: 19 amino acids. In DNA form, the CDR3 reads TGTGCCAGCAGCGACTTGGGACTAGCGGGACCTGGAGGGACAGATACGCAGTATTTT. Translated, it gives CASSDLGLAGPGGTDTQYF.

The chain carries TRBV7-6 and TRBJ2-1; 7 bases match TRBD2. With V trimmed by 1 base and J by 7 bases, 7 bases remained unmatched. CDR1 and CDR2 (germline): SGHVS, FNYEAQ. The CDR3 is 15 residues long. CDR3 protein: CASSLELAIRNEQFF. CDR3 coding DNA: TGTGCCAGCAGCTTAGAACTAGCGATCAGAAATGAGCAGTTCTTC.

The chain recombines TRBV28 with TRBJ2-1; 7 bases agree with TRBD1. The CDR3 extends over 15 amino acids. CDR1 is MDHEN, CDR2 SYDVKM, per germline. V shed 4 bases, J shed 5 bases, and the junction held 8 bases outside the gene matches. DNA of the CDR3: TGTGCCAGCAGTTCCTCCAGGGGGAGCCACAATGAGCAGTTCTTC. Encoded protein: CASSSSRGSHNEQFF.

With respect to this clone: Its ends do not fully match the called genes, so a read error is possible. This chain connects TRBV7-9 to TRBJ1-4; tentative D call: TRBD1 (5 bases). This CDR3 is built from 16 residues. Germline CDR1 and CDR2: SEHNR and FQNEAQ (reference sequence). Here the CDR3 DNA reads TGTGCCAGCAGCTCTTCTTCGACAGTCACTAACGAAAAACTGTTTTTT. Translated: CASSSSSTVTNEKLFF.

The J gene is TRBJ1-4, the V gene TRBV7-2; 9 bases agree with TRBD1. There are 18 residues in the CDR3. V shed 2 bases and J 8 bases; nucleotides not matched to a gene: 15. Germline CDR1 reads SGHTA; CDR2 reads FQGNSA. CDR3 amino acids: CASSLSSARTGDGEKLFF. CDR3 sequence (DNA): TGTGCCAGCAGCTTAAGTAGTGCGCGGACAGGGGATGGGGAAAAACTGTTTTTT.

This clone was observed a handful of times. The chain uses TRBV7-2 and TRBJ1-5; D is perhaps TRBD1 (5 bases). Deletions cut 1 base from V and 7 bases from J, with 14 bases between. The CDR3 extends over 15 amino acids. Germline V CDR1 and CDR2: SGHTA, FQGNSA. The CDR3 spells CASSLVSGGEQPQHF. For the CDR3, the DNA is TGTGCCAGCAGCTTAGTATCCGGGGGGGAGCAGCCCCAGCATTTT. The variable domain in full, completed from reference TRBV7-2 and TRBJ1-5, reads GAGVSQSPSNKVTEKGKDVELRCDPISGHTALYWYRQSLGQGLEFLIYFQGNSAPDKSGLPSDRFSAERTGGSVSTLTIQRTQQEDSAVYLCASSLVSGGEQPQHFGDGTRLSIL.

V gene TRBV5-8 combines with J gene TRBJ2-1; D is perhaps TRBD1 (5 bases). CDR1 and CDR2 from the germline V gene are SGHTS and YDEGEE. V lost 0 bases and J lost 5, with 12 bases in between. The CDR3 loop spans 15 amino acids. CDR3: CASSLVGATHNEQFF. The CDR3 region has the DNA TGTGCCAGCAGCTTGGTAGGGGCTACCCACAATGAGCAGTTCTTC.

The chain links TRBV9 to TRBJ1-5; TRBD1 might be the D (6 bases). Looked up from germline, CDR1 is SGDLS and CDR2 is YYNGEE. The CDR3 sequence is 13 residues long. The germline V and J ends were trimmed by 0 bases and 7 bases, with 8 bases remaining between them. CDR3 sequence (DNA): TGTGCCAGCAGCGTAGCAACAGGGCAGCCCCAGCATTTT. Amino acids: CASSVATGQPQHF.

Details on this clone: At the DNA level, this CDR3 is encoded by other sequences in the same sample as well. V usage is TRBV7-2 and J usage is TRBJ2-3; 7 nucleotides match TRBD1. Trimming cost V 1 base and J 3 bases; bases outside gene matches: 4. CDR1 is SGHTA and CDR2 is FQGNSA in the germline V gene. The CDR3 is made up of 15 amino acids. The chain's CDR3 is CASSLDRGRTDTQYF. CDR3 coding DNA: TGTGCCAGCAGCTTAGACAGGGGAAGGACAGATACGCAGTATTTT.

The V gene is TRBV7-3, the J gene TRBJ2-2, with TRBD2 matching 8 bases. Germline-derived CDR1 and CDR2 are SGHTA and FQGTGA. Trimming took 4 bases from V and 4 from J; bases not matched to a gene: 2. The CDR3 covers 14 residues. The CDR3: CASSSSGSTGELFF. Written as DNA, the CDR3 is TGTGCCAGCAGCTCTAGCGGGTCCACCGGGGAGCTGTTTTTT.

The V and J genes are TRBV6-5 and TRBJ1-1; D is ambiguous. Germline-derived CDR1 and CDR2 are MNHEY and SVGAGI. The CDR3 extends over 14 amino acids. Trimming removed 5 bases from V and 4 bases from J, with 14 bases in between. This CDR3 is CASSRHRLSTEAFF. In nucleotides, the CDR3 is TGTGCCAGCAGTCGACACCGATTATCCACTGAAGCTTTCTTT.

The chain carries TRBV5-1 and TRBJ1-1; 7 bases align to TRBD1. The CDR3 runs 15 residues. The J segment lost 0 bases and the V segment lost 4 bases, leaving 6 bases of the junction unmatched. Germline V gene sequence: CDR1 SGHRS, CDR2 YFSETQ. The CDR3 DNA sequence: TGCGCCAGCAGCCTGGGAGGGGGCCTGAACACTGAAGCTTTCTTT. Translated, it gives CASSLGGGLNTEAFF.

The rearrangement joins TRBV27 to TRBJ2-5; 9 positions match TRBD2. This CDR3 is built from 16 residues. The ends lost 1 base at V and 2 bases at J; junction bases unmatched: 5. CDR1 MNHEY and CDR2 SMNVEV come from the germline V gene (reference sequence). The CDR3 DNA sequence: TGTGCCAGCAGTTTATTCGGGGCGGGGGGGCAAGAGACCCAGTACTTC. Protein: CASSLFGAGGQETQYF.

This clone showed up just a few times. CDR3 residues: CASSQGTGALKPQHF. The CDR3 coding sequence is TGTGCCAGCAGCCAGGGGACAGGGGCTCTGAAACCCCAGCATTTT. The rearrangement joins TRBV3-1 (or the pseudogene TRBV3-2) to TRBJ1-5; 10 bases are a match to TRBD1. Germline trimming cut 3 bases from V and 10 bases from J; bases unmatched to any gene: 9. This CDR3 is built from 15 residues. Germline V gene lookup returns CDR1 LGHDT and CDR2 YNNKEL (reference sequence).

The J gene is TRBJ1-1, the V gene TRBV19; D is unresolved. The CDR3 contains 12 residues. V gave up 3 bases and J gave up 3 bases, with 5 bases separating them. Germline CDR1 reads LNHDA; CDR2 reads SQIVND (reference sequence). CDR3 in amino acids: CASSIGYTEAFF. The CDR3 DNA is TGTGCCAGTAGTATCGGTTACACTGAAGCTTTCTTT.

The gene calls are TRBV24-1 and TRBJ2-5; TRBD2 is a possible D gene (6 bases). Germline V CDR1 and CDR2: KGHDR, SFDVKD. The CDR3 totals 13 residues. Trimming shortened V by 5 bases and J by 2 bases, and 8 bases separated the two germline ends. Here the CDR3 DNA reads TGTGCCACCAGTGGGGGACTTCAAGAGACCCAGTACTTC. The encoded protein is CATSGGLQETQYF.

DNA for the CDR3: TGTGCCAGCAGCTTATGGGGACTAACGTCAGATACGCAGTATTTT. Protein: CASSLWGLTSDTQYF. The gene calls are TRBV5-8 and TRBJ2-3, with TRBD2 identical over 7 bases. After removal of 2 bases from V and 4 bases from J, the junction contained 7 bases not matched to a gene. The CDR3 spans 15 residues. Germline lookup yields CDR1 SGHTS and CDR2 YDEGEE.

V and J are TRBV7-9 and TRBJ1-1; D remains ambiguous. Trimming pared 1 base from V and 1 base from J, leaving 10 bases between. The CDR3 is 15 amino acids. Germline-derived CDR1 and CDR2 are SEHNR and FQNEAQ (reference sequence). DNA of the CDR3: TGTGCCAGCAGCTTAGTCGGGATTGGGAACACTGAAGCTTTCTTT. Protein product: CASSLVGIGNTEAFF.

The CDR3 region is CASSLDPRGKLFF. CDR3 bases: TGTGCCAGCAGTTTAGACCCCAGGGGAAAACTGTTTTTT. The J gene is TRBJ1-4, the V gene TRBV27; the D gene is possibly TRBD1 (6 bases). CDR3 length: 13 amino acids. Per the germline V gene, CDR1 is MNHEY and CDR2 is SMNVEV (reference sequence). Between the trimmed V and J ends, which lost 2 bases and 10 bases, there was a span of 11 bases.

The chain has TRBV30 and TRBJ2-2, with TRBD2 matching over 9 bases. The CDR3 covers 13 residues. Looked up from germline, CDR1 is GTSNPN and CDR2 is SVGIG (reference sequence). After removal of 1 base from V and 6 bases from J, the junction contained 0 bases not matched to a gene. The CDR3 DNA is TGTGCCTGGAGTGGACTAGCGGCCGGGGAGCTGTTTTTT. It specifies CAWSGLAAGELFF.